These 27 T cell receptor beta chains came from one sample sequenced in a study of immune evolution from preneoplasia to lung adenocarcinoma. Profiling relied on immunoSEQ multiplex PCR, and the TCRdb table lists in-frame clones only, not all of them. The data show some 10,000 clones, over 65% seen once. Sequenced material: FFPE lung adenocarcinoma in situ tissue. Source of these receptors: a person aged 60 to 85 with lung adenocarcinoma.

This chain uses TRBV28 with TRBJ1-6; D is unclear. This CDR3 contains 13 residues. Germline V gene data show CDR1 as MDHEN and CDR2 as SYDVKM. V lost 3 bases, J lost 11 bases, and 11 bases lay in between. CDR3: CASSFAVVPPLHF. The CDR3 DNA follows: TGTGCCAGCAGTTTCGCAGTGGTTCCACCCCTCCACTTT.

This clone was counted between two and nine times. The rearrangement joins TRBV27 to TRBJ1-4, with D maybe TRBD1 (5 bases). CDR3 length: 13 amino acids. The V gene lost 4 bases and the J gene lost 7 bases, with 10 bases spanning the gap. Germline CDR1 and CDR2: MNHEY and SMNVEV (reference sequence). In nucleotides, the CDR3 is TGTGCCAGCAGTTCGGGACGCCGTGAAAAACTGTTTTTT. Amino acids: CASSSGRREKLFF. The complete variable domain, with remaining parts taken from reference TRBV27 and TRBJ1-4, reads EAQVTQNPRYLITVTGKKLTVTCSQNMNHEYMSWYRQDPGLGLRQIYYSMNVEVTDKGDVPEGYKVSRKEKRNFPLILESPSPNQTSLYFCASSSGRREKLFFGSGTQLSVL.

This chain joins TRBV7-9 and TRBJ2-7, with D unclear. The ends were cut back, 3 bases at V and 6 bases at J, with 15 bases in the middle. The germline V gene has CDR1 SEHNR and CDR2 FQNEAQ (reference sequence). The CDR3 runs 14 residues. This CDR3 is CASSFQLSGGEQYF. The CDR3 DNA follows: TGTGCCAGCAGCTTCCAACTTTCCGGCGGCGAGCAGTACTTC.

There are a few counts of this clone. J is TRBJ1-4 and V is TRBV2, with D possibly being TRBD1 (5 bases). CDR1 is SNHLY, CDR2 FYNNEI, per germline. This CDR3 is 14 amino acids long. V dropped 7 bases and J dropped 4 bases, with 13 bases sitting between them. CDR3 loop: CASTDGADNEKLFF. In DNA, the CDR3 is TGTGCCAGCACCGACGGGGCGGATAATGAAAAACTGTTTTTT.

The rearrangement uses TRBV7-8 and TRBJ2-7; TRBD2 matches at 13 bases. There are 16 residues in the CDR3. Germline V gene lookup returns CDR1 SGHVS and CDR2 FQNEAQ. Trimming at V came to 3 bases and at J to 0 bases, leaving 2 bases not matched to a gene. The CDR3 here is CASSFTSGGASYEQYF. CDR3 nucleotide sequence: TGTGCCAGCAGCTTTACTAGCGGGGGGGCCTCCTACGAGCAGTACTTC.

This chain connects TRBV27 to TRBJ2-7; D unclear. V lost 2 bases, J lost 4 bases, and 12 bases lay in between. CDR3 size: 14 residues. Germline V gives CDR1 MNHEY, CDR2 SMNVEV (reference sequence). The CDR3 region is CASSLRDGEYEQYF. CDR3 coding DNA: TGTGCCAGCAGTTTAAGAGACGGAGAATACGAGCAGTACTTC.

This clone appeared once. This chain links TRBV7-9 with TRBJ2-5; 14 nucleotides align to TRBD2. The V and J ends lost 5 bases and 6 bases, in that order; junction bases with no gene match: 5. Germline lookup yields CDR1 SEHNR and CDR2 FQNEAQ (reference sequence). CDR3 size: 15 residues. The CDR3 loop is CASSTGLAGVKTQYF. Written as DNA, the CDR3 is TGTGCCAGCAGCACGGGACTAGCGGGGGTAAAGACCCAGTACTTC.

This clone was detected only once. The CDR3 DNA reads as TGTGCCAGTAGCGGTACAGGGGTTAATTCACCCCTCCACTTT. This sequence encodes CASSGTGVNSPLHF. V is TRBV19 and J is TRBJ1-6; 7 bases line up with TRBD1. The CDR3 has 14 amino acids. Per the germline V gene, CDR1 is LNHDA and CDR2 is SQIVND (reference sequence). J gave up 6 bases and V 6 bases, and 5 bases lay outside the gene matches.

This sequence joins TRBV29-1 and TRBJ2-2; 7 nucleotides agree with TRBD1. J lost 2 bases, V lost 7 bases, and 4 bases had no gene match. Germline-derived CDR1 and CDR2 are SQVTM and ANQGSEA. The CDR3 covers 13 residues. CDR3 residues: CSADRDNTGELFF. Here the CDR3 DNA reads TGCAGCGCCGACAGGGATAACACCGGGGAGCTGTTTTTT.

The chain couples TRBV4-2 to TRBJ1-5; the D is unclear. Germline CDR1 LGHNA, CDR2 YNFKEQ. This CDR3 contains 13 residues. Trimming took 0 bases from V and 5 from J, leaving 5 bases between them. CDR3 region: CASSQDLDQPQHF. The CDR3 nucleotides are TGTGCCAGCAGCCAAGATCTGGATCAGCCCCAGCATTTT.

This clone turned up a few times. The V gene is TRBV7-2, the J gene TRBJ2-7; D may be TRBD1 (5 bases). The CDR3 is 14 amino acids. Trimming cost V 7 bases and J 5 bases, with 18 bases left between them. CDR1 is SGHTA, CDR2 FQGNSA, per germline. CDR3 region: CASTPGSGADEQYF. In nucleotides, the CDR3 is TGTGCCAGCACTCCAGGTAGTGGGGCGGACGAGCAGTACTTC. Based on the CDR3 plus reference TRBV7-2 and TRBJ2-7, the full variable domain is GAGVSQSPSNKVTEKGKDVELRCDPISGHTALYWYRQSLGQGLEFLIYFQGNSAPDKSGLPSDRFSAERTGGSVSTLTIQRTQQEDSAVYLCASTPGSGADEQYFGPGTRLTVT.

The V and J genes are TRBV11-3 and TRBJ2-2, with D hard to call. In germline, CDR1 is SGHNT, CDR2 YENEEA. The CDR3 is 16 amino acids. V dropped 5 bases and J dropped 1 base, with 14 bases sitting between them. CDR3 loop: CASSALAAGNTGELFF. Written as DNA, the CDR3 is TGTGCCAGCAGCGCCTTGGCGGCAGGGAACACCGGGGAGCTGTTTTTT.

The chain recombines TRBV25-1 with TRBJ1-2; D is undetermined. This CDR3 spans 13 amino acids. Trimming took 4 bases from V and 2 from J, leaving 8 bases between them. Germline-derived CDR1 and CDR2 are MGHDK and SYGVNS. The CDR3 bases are TGTGCCAGCAGTGTCGATTCAAACTATGGCTACACCTTC. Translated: CASSVDSNYGYTF.

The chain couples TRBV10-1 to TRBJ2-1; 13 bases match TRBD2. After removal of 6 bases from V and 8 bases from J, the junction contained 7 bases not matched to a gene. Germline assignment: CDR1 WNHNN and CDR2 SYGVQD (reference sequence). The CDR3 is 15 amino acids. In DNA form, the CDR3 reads TGCGCCAGCAGCCTGACTAGCGGGGGGAATGATGAGCAGTTCTTC. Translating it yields CASSLTSGGNDEQFF.

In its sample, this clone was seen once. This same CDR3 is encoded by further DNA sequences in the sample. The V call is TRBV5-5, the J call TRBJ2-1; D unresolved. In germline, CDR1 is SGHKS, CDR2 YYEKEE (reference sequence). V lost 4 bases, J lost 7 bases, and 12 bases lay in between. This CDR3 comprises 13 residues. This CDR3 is CASSPGPTNEQFF. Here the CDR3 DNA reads TGTGCCAGCAGCCCCGGACCGACAAATGAGCAGTTCTTC.

The CDR3 loop reads CAISDPDGSYNEQFF. CDR3 nucleotide sequence: TGTGCCATCAGTGACCCTGATGGCTCCTACAATGAGCAGTTCTTC. The chain has TRBV10-3 and TRBJ2-1; D remains unclear. CDR1 and CDR2 from the germline V gene are ENHRY and SYGVKD. The ends were cut back, 3 bases at V and 0 bases at J, with 9 bases in the middle. The CDR3 covers 15 residues.

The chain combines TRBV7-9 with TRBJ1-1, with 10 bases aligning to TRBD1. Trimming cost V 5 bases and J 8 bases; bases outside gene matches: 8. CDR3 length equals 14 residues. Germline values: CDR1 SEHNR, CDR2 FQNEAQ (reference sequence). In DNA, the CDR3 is TGTGCCAGCAGCCCCGGGACAGGGGTTCTGGAAGCTTTCTTT. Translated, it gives CASSPGTGVLEAFF.

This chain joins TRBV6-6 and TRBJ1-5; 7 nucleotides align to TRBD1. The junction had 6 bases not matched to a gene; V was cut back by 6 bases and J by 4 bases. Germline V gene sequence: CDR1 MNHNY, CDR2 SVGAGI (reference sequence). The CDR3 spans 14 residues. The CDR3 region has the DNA TGTGCCAGCAGCATGGACAGGAAAAATCAGCCCCAGCATTTT. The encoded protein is CASSMDRKNQPQHF.

The CDR3 spells CAISDRQGVSGANVLTF. As DNA, the CDR3 is TGTGCCATCAGTGATAGGCAGGGGGTCTCTGGGGCCAACGTCCTGACTTTC. This chain connects TRBV10-3 to TRBJ2-6; TRBD1 agrees at 7 bases. CDR1 is ENHRY, CDR2 SYGVKD, per germline. The V and J ends lost 3 bases and 0 bases, in that order; junction bases with no gene match: 5. The CDR3 sequence is 17 residues long.

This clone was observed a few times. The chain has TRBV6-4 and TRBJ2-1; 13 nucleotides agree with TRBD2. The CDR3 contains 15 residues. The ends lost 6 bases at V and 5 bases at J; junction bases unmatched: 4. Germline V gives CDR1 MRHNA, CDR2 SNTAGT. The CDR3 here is CASSTSGGVNNEQFF. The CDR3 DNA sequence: TGTGCCAGCAGCACTAGCGGGGGGGTAAACAATGAGCAGTTCTTC.

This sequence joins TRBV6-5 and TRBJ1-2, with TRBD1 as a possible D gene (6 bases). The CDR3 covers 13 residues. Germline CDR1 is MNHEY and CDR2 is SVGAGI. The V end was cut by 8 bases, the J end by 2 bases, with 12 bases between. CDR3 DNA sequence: TGTGCCAGCGTACGAAGGGGGAACTATGGCTACACCTTC. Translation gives CASVRRGNYGYTF.

The CDR3 region is CASSQGGEQFF. DNA of the CDR3: TGCGCCAGCAGCCAAGGGGGTGAGCAGTTCTTC. The chain recombines TRBV4-1 with TRBJ2-1; D is ambiguous. Germline CDR1 reads MGHRA; CDR2 reads YSYEKL. The CDR3 sequence is 11 residues long. V lost 1 base, J lost 9 bases, and 4 bases lay in between.

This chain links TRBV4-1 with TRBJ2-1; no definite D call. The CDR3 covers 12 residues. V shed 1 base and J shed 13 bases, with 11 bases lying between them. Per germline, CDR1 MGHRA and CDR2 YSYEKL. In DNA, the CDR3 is TGCGCCAGCAGCCAAGGATGGGGATTACAGTTCTTC. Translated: CASSQGWGLQFF.

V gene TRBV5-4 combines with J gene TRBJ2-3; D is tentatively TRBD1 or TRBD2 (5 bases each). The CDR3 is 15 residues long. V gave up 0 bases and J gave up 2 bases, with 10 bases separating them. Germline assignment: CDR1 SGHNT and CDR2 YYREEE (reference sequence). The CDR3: CASSLDLGDTDTQYF. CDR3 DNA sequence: TGTGCCAGCAGCTTGGATCTGGGGGACACAGATACGCAGTATTTT.

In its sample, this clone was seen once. The CDR3 sequence is CASSLGWWAGTTNEKLFF. For the CDR3, the DNA is TGTGCCAGCAGCTTAGGATGGTGGGCAGGGACAACTAATGAAAAACTGTTTTTT. The chain couples TRBV7-9 to TRBJ1-4, with D perhaps TRBD1 (5 bases). This CDR3 is 18 amino acids long. Germline-derived CDR1 and CDR2 are SEHNR and FQNEAQ (reference sequence). V lost 1 base and J lost 0, with 15 bases in between.

The CDR3 DNA follows: TGTGCCTGGAGTCCTTCTCCCCTCGCCAGGGCTGGAGAGACCCAGTACTTC. This encodes CAWSPSPLARAGETQYF. The chain combines TRBV30 with TRBJ2-5; D is perhaps TRBD1 (5 bases). Germline V gene sequence: CDR1 GTSNPN, CDR2 SVGIG (reference sequence). This CDR3 is 17 amino acids long. V lost 2 bases and J 4 bases, leaving 23 bases between the germline ends.

CDR3 bases: TGTGCCAGCAGCCAGGACAGGGGGCCAGGAAACACCATATATTTT. Translated, it gives CASSQDRGPGNTIYF. The rearrangement links TRBV4-2 to TRBJ1-3; 11 nucleotides match TRBD1. The ends lost 3 bases at V and 4 bases at J; junction bases unmatched: 2. Germline CDR1 LGHNA, CDR2 YNFKEQ. CDR3 length: 15 amino acids.